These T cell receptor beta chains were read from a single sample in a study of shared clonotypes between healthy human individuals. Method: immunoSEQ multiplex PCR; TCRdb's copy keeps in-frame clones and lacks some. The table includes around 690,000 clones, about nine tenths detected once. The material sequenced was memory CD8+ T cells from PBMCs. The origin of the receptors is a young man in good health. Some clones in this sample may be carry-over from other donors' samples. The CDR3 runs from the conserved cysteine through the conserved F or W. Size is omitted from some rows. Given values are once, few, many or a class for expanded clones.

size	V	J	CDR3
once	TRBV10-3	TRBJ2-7	CAIMDSFYEQYF
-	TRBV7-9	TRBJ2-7	CASSSVATGPSYEQYF
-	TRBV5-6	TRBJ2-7	CASSTRGGGVVYEQYF
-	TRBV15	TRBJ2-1	CATSRVLDTSVRVQFF
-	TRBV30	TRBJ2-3	CAWSPLGGRAWNTQYF
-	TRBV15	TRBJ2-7	CATSPSRGYEQYF
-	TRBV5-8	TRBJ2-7	CASSRDRGLSYEQYF
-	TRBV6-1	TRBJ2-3	CASTGQGVSTDTQYF
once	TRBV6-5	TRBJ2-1	CASSYSTSTREQFF
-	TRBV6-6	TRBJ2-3	CASSYGGSGAIDTQYF
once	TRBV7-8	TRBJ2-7	CASSFLAEAETYEQYF
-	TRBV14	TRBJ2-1	CASSPISGQRRLGQFF
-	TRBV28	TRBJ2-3	CASSLLAGGGDTQYF
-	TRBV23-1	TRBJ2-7	CASSQRPTVVSYEQYF
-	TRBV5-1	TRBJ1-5	CASSLERRGHTNQPQHF
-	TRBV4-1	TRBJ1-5	CASSQIGGPINQPQHF
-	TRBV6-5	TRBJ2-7	CASSPGTASSYEQYF
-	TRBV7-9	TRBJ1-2	CASSLAPAGTNYGYTF
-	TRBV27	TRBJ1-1	CASRDGAVEAFF
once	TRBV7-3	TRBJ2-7	CASSRPCEQYF
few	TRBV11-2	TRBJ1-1	CASSIPGPNGAFF
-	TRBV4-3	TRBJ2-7	CASSQAKGYEQYF
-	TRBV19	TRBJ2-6	CASSTQDRGYSGANVLTF
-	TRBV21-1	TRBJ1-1	CASGHRQGAFF
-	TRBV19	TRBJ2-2	CASRASGNSGELFF
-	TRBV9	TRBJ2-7	CASSVTPGLAGVREQYF
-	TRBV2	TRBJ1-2	CASPGESASGYTF
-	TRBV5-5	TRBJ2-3	CASTLLAGPTDTQYF
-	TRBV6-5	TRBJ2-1	CASSLFGNEQFF
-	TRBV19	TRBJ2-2	CASSIVGRELFF
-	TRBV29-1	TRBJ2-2	CSVENTGELFF
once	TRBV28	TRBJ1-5	CASSYWTGGDQPQHF
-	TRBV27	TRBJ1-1	CASSLGYRERFTEAFF
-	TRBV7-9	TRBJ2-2	CASSVRDSGWGELFF
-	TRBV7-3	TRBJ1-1	CASSRTGSGNTEAFF
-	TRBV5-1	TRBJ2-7	CASSLAGLAGDMPYEQYF
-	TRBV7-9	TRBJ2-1	CASSFQGYTYNEQFF
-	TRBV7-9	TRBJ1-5	CASSLDTSDHQPQHF
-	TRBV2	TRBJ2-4	CASSEPQTLAKNIQYF
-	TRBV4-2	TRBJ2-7	CASSFGDSSYEQYF
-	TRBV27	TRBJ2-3	CASRTSTDTQYF
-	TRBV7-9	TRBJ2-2	CASTKLPGPFTGELFF
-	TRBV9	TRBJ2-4	CASSVGRLRKNIQYF